The T cell receptor beta chain described here comes from a study of cytomegalovirus exposure and HLA in healthy donors. Trimming left V 4 bases short and J 0 bases short, with 14 bases between. The germline V gene encodes CDR1 SGHRS and CDR2 YFSETQ. The CDR3 is made up of 15 amino acids. This clone was observed a handful of times. The PCR contained 60 Vbeta and 13 Jbeta primers. The protocol was immunoSEQ multiplex PCR, while the TCRdb copy is restricted to in-frame clones and leaves out a portion. The sample has 75,000 or so clones; 60% to 75% are singletons. This clonotype was obtained from a man aged 35 to 55 in good health and CMV-seropositive. Sequences were obtained from PBMCs. V is TRBV5-1 and J is TRBJ2-7; TRBD2 might be the D (6 bases). CDR3 residues: CASSPIPGDSYEQYF. CDR3 coding DNA: TGCGCCAGCAGCCCTATACCGGGAGACTCCTACGAGCAGTACTTC.